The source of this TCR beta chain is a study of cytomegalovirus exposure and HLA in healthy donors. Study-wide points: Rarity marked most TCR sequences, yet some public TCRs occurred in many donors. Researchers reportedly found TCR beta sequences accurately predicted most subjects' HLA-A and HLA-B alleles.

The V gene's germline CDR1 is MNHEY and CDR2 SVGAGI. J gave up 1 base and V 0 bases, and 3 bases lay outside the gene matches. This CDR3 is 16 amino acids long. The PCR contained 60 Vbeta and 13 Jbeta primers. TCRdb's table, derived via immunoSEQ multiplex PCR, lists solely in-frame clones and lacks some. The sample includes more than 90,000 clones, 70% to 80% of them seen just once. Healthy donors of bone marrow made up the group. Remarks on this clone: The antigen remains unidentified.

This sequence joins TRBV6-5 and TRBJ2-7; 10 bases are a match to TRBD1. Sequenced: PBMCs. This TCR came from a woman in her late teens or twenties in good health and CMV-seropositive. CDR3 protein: CASSYSRQGASYEQYF. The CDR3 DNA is TGTGCCAGCAGTTACTCCAGACAGGGGGCGTCCTACGAGCAGTACTTC.